A single sample gave rise to the 25 T cell receptor beta chains below, sequenced in a study of T cell clonotyping in hematopoietic cell transplantation. Data came from immunoSEQ multiplex PCR; TCRdb stores just in-frame clones and leaves some out. The data contain about 3,300 clones, over 55% of them seen just once; the ten biggest clones take up more than 20%. The material was peripheral blood mononuclear cells, obtained 30 days after allogeneic stem cell transplant. All receptors come from a female patient aged 25-40 years who had an allogeneic stem cell transplant, so T cells may come from the graft donor. Some clones in this sample may be carry-over from other donors' samples.

This sequence joins TRBV11-2 and TRBJ1-1, with 8 bases that match TRBD1. Germline V gene data show CDR1 as SGHAT and CDR2 as FQNNGV. The junction had 7 bases not matched to a gene; V was cut back by 6 bases and J by 1 base. This CDR3 comprises 15 residues. Here the CDR3 reads CASSYTGGGNTEAFF. Here the CDR3 DNA reads TGTGCCAGCAGTTACACAGGGGGGGGGAACACTGAAGCTTTCTTT.

This rearrangement joins TRBV2 to TRBJ1-2; tentatively, D is TRBD1 (6 bases). Germline V gives CDR1 SNHLY, CDR2 FYNNEI. The CDR3 has 14 residues. Deletions cut 5 bases from V and 4 bases from J, with 14 bases between. The DNA for the CDR3 is TGTGCCAGCAGTCCTACCGGGACAATCTATGGCTACACCTTC. This translates into CASSPTGTIYGYTF.

The V call is TRBV13, the J call TRBJ2-7; tentatively, D is TRBD1 or TRBD2 (5 bases each). Trimming removed 0 bases at V and 0 bases at J, with 21 bases between. CDR1 PRHDT and CDR2 FYEKMQ come from the germline V gene (reference sequence). There are 19 residues in the CDR3. CDR3 nucleotide sequence: TGTGCCAGCAGCTTAGGGAGTAATCCGGGACCGAGGGGCTCCTACGAGCAGTACTTC. Protein product: CASSLGSNPGPRGSYEQYF. Full variable domain (missing parts from reference TRBV13 and TRBJ2-7): AAGVIQSPRHLIKEKRETATLKCYPIPRHDTVYWYQQGPGQDPQFLISFYEKMQSDKGSIPDRFSAQQFSDYHSELNMSSLELGDSALYFCASSLGSNPGPRGSYEQYFGPGTRLTVT.

This clone was detected a few times. The chain uses TRBV11-2 and TRBJ1-6, with 7 bases aligning to TRBD1. The germline V gene has CDR1 SGHAT and CDR2 FQNNGV. CDR3 size: 16 residues. V was clipped by 8 bases and J by 4 bases; unmatched bases: 11. CDR3 protein: CASSPPGQPYNSPLHF. CDR3 DNA sequence: TGTGCCAGCTCCCCTCCGGGACAGCCATATAATTCACCCCTCCACTTT.

The chain carries TRBV5-6 and TRBJ2-7; D ambiguous. CDR1 SGHDT and CDR2 YYEEEE come from the germline V gene. Trimming took off 6 bases at V and 0 bases at J, with 10 bases between the two ends. This CDR3 has 13 amino acids. The CDR3 protein is CASTSTSSYEQYF. Here the CDR3 DNA reads TGTGCCAGCACCTCGACGAGCTCCTACGAGCAGTACTTC.

The genes are TRBV1 and TRBJ2-1; TRBD2, the table's D call, lacks a check against the DNA. TRBV1 is assigned pseudogene status. The CDR3 is made up of 17 amino acids. CDR3 bases: TGCACCAGCAGCCAAGGTAGGGGGGACTACCTATACAATGAGCAGTTCTTC. It translates to CTSSQGRGDYLYNEQFF.

This clone is large by share. The gene calls are TRBV15 and TRBJ2-1; 7 bases agree with TRBD2. CDR1 is LNHNV and CDR2 is YYDKDF in the germline V gene (reference sequence). The CDR3 runs to 15 residues. With V trimmed by 6 bases and J by 0 bases, 5 bases remained unmatched. CDR3 protein: CATREGGNSYNEQFF. The CDR3 DNA reads as TGTGCCACCAGGGAGGGAGGGAACTCCTACAATGAGCAGTTCTTC.

The rearrangement joins TRBV6-5 to TRBJ1-1; D call uncertain. CDR1 is MNHEY, CDR2 SVGAGI, per germline. This CDR3 comprises 13 residues. V was clipped by 1 base and J by 0 bases, with 3 bases between them. The CDR3 DNA follows: TGTGCCAGCAGTTACTGGGTGAACACTGAAGCTTTCTTT. It specifies CASSYWVNTEAFF.

This clone was observed a handful of times. The V call is TRBV7-2, the J call TRBJ1-5; the D gene is possibly TRBD1 (5 bases). Trimming took 4 bases from V and 3 from J, leaving 13 bases between them. The CDR3 consists of 15 residues. CDR1 is SGHTA and CDR2 is FQGNSA in the germline V gene. The chain's CDR3 is CASSSKGNFNQPQHF. CDR3 sequence (DNA): TGTGCCAGCAGCTCGAAGGGGAATTTCAATCAGCCCCAGCATTTT.

This clone occurred a few times. The rearrangement links TRBV7-9 to TRBJ2-7, with D possibly TRBD1 on 6 matching bases. With 5 bases removed from V and 3 bases from J, the gap between germline ends came to 8 bases. The CDR3 length is 12 residues. In germline, CDR1 is SEHNR, CDR2 FQNEAQ (reference sequence). In DNA, the CDR3 is TGTGCCAGCAGCCGGGACATCTACGAGCAGTACTTC. It codes for CASSRDIYEQYF.

In its sample, this clone is medium-sized (0.01 to 0.1%). The J gene is TRBJ2-6, the V gene TRBV30, with D hard to call. V shed 0 bases and J shed 1 base, with 19 bases lying between them. Germline V gives CDR1 GTSNPN, CDR2 SVGIG (reference sequence). The CDR3 sequence is 19 residues long. The CDR3 DNA reads as TGTGCCTGGAGTGTACCTGCGCACGTTGCAGATTCTGGGGCCAACGTCCTGACTTTC. It encodes CAWSVPAHVADSGANVLTF. Full variable domain (remainder filled in from reference TRBV30 and TRBJ2-6): SQTIHQWPATLVQPVGSPLSLECTVEGTSNPNLYWYRQAAGRGLQLLFYSVGIGQISSEVPQNLSASRPQDRQFILSSKKLLLSDSGFYLCAWSVPAHVADSGANVLTFGAGSRLTVL.

The chain links TRBV14 to TRBJ1-3, with D possibly matching TRBD1 (5 bases). Germline V gene sequence: CDR1 SGHDN, CDR2 FVKESK. V shed 1 base and J shed 2 bases, with 15 bases lying between them. The CDR3 is 17 amino acids. The CDR3 here is CASSQAPGSFTGNTIYF. Written as DNA, the CDR3 is TGTGCCAGCAGCCAAGCGCCAGGGAGCTTCACTGGAAACACCATATATTTT.

The chain couples TRBV6-4 to TRBJ1-1; perhaps TRBD1 as D (6 bases). Germline V gene sequence: CDR1 MRHNA, CDR2 SNTAGT. The CDR3 consists of 14 residues. V lost 5 bases and J lost 2, with 12 bases in between. The CDR3 DNA follows: TGTGCCAGCAGTCCCGGGACAACTAACACTGAAGCTTTCTTT. This translates into CASSPGTTNTEAFF.

This sequence joins TRBV29-1 and TRBJ2-1; 9 nucleotides line up with TRBD2. From germline, CDR1 is SQVTM and CDR2 ANQGSEA. The CDR3 runs 16 residues. J was trimmed by 7 bases and V by 5 bases; bases with no gene match: 15. Here the CDR3 DNA reads TGCAGCGTTATGGTGGCGGGGGGTAGCGGGAGTAATGAGCAGTTCTTC. Residues: CSVMVAGGSGSNEQFF.

The chain employs TRBV13 and TRBJ1-3; D call uncertain. V lost 9 bases and J lost 1, with 10 bases in between. The CDR3 loop spans 13 amino acids. Germline lookup yields CDR1 PRHDT and CDR2 FYEKMQ (reference sequence). The CDR3 DNA sequence: TGTGCCAGTTGCGAAAGTTCTGGAAACACCATATATTTT. As protein: CASCESSGNTIYF.

This clone showed up just a few times. The CDR3 nucleotides are TGTGCCAGCAGTTACCCGACATTTTACAATGAGCAGTTCTTC. Translated: CASSYPTFYNEQFF. The chain recombines TRBV6-6 with TRBJ2-1; D is unresolved. Germline V CDR1 and CDR2: MNHNY, SVGAGI (reference sequence). Deletions cut 2 bases from V and 4 bases from J, with 9 bases between. The CDR3 length is 14 residues.

This chain links TRBV4-3 with TRBJ2-3; 8 bases are shared with TRBD2. With V trimmed by 0 bases and J by 2 bases, 4 bases remained unmatched. This CDR3 region has 16 residues. Germline V gives CDR1 LGHNA, CDR2 YSLEER. In nucleotides, the CDR3 is TGCGCCAGCAGCCAAGATCCCGGGGGGGCCACAGATACGCAGTATTTT. Translated: CASSQDPGGATDTQYF.

The chain joins TRBV9 to TRBJ2-1; no definite D call. Germline V CDR1 and CDR2: SGDLS, YYNGEE. CDR3 length: 14 residues. Trimming took off 0 bases at V and 5 bases at J, with 9 bases between the two ends. The CDR3 bases are TGTGCCAGCAGCGTAGACTCGCTTCACAATGAGCAGTTCTTC. This codes for CASSVDSLHNEQFF.

The genes are TRBV27 and TRBJ2-4; 9 nucleotides agree with TRBD1. V lost 4 bases, J lost 9 bases, and 7 bases stayed unmatched. This CDR3 contains 14 residues. CDR1 and CDR2 from the germline V gene are MNHEY and SMNVEV (reference sequence). As DNA, the CDR3 is TGTGCCAGCAGTTCCGGGACAGGGCTCGTCATTCAGTACTTC. It translates to CASSSGTGLVIQYF.

This clone was found once. This chain links TRBV6-5 with TRBJ2-2, with D perhaps matching TRBD1 (8 bases). The CDR3 spans 16 residues. From germline, CDR1 is MNHEY and CDR2 SVGAGI. Trimming pared 1 base from V and 4 bases from J, leaving 13 bases between. In DNA, the CDR3 is TGTGCCAGCAGTTACTTCTACAGGGGGGGCACCGGGGAGCTGTTTTTT. This sequence encodes CASSYFYRGGTGELFF.

This clone is judged medium-sized. This rearrangement joins TRBV6-5 to TRBJ1-1; TRBD1 is a possible D gene (5 bases). The CDR3 extends over 14 amino acids. V was pared by 7 bases and J by 0 bases, with 12 bases between. Germline V lookup: CDR1 MNHEY, CDR2 SVGAGI. The CDR3 bases are TGTGCCAGCACCCCCGGGACTTTGAACACTGAAGCTTTCTTT. Translated, it gives CASTPGTLNTEAFF.

This clone came up a few times. V gene TRBV20-1 combines with J gene TRBJ2-7, with D unresolved. The CDR3 covers 10 residues. V dropped 3 bases and J dropped 5 bases, with 5 bases sitting between them. Germline loops: CDR1 DFQATT, CDR2 SNEGSKA (reference sequence). The CDR3 protein is CSASDHEQYF. The DNA for the CDR3 is TGCAGTGCTAGTGACCACGAGCAGTACTTC.

This rearrangement joins TRBV7-9 to TRBJ1-5, with D uncertain. The CDR3 loop spans 12 amino acids. Germline V gene sequence: CDR1 SEHNR, CDR2 FQNEAQ (reference sequence). V lost 5 bases to trimming and J lost 3 bases, with 5 bases between them. In DNA form, the CDR3 reads TGTGCCAGCAGCAGACCCAATCAGCCCCAGCATTTT. Protein: CASSRPNQPQHF.

This clone came up a few times. This chain connects TRBV29-1 to TRBJ2-7; TRBD1 aligns across 8 bases. Germline V gene data show CDR1 as SQVTM and CDR2 as ANQGSEA. This CDR3 spans 13 amino acids. V shed 4 bases, J shed 3 bases, and the junction held 5 bases outside the gene matches. In DNA, the CDR3 is TGCAGCGTTGTGACAGGGGACCTCTACGAGCAGTACTTC. Protein product: CSVVTGDLYEQYF.

The CDR3 nucleotides read TGTGCCAGCCCTTCGAGGGGGGATAATTCACCCCTCCACTTT. It translates to CASPSRGDNSPLHF. The chain has TRBV7-9 and TRBJ1-6, with D maybe TRBD1 (6 bases). CDR1 SEHNR and CDR2 FQNEAQ come from the germline V gene (reference sequence). V dropped 8 bases and J dropped 5 bases, with 13 bases sitting between them. The CDR3 totals 14 residues.